This T cell receptor beta chain emerged from a study of blood T cell repertoires in COVID-19. Study-wide context: Samples taken during acute and convalescent COVID-19 were collected in the United States, Italy and Spain.

Germline V gene lookup returns CDR1 GTSNPN and CDR2 SVGIG (reference sequence). V was cut by 1 base and J by 1 base, with 8 bases left in between. CDR3 length equals 15 residues. In the study's own analysis: Estimates of nucleated cell counts were drawn from the amplification of reference gene primers. Measured with immunoSEQ multiplex PCR; TCRdb has only the in-frame clones, and not every one. V, J and clone size reflect that table, while D and trimming were determined from the DNA. The table includes hundreds of thousands of clones, roughly 92% detected once. In Seattle, patients joined the study during active infection and were tracked longitudinally.

The sample taken for sequencing was peripheral blood. The chain links TRBV30 to TRBJ1-6; D might be TRBD1 (6 bases). This TCR came from a man aged 55 to 70 with COVID-19, enrolled during active disease. The CDR3 nucleotides read TGTGCCTGGAGTGGCAGGGGATCCTATAATTCACCCCTCCACTTT. Amino acids: CAWSGRGSYNSPLHF.